This TCR beta chain was captured by sequencing in a study of blood T cell repertoires in COVID-19. This clone was found a few times. There are 14 residues in the CDR3. Trimming cost V 4 bases and J 7 bases; bases outside gene matches: 7. Germline V gives CDR1 LGHDT, CDR2 YNNKEL (reference sequence). This table comes from immunoSEQ multiplex PCR, and its TCRdb copy is limited to in-frame clones, with some not included. The data show 85,000 to 100,000 clones, around 82% seen once. The origin of this receptor is a man aged 45-60 years who had recovered from COVID-19. V usage is TRBV3-1 (or the pseudogene TRBV3-2) and J usage is TRBJ1-1; 9 nucleotides line up with TRBD1. Material for sequencing was peripheral blood. CDR3 DNA sequence: TGTGCCAGCAGCCTCCTTCCGGGACAGGGTGAAGCTTTCTTT. Protein: CASSLLPGQGEAFF.